The T cell receptor (beta chain) described here comes from a study of identical twins (dated by TCRdb to the mid-2010s). With regard to the full study: To test whether fetal clonotypes persist, the study used deep sequencing on TCR alpha and beta repertoires from monozygotic twins, unrelated adults of various ages, and cord blood. To rule out contamination, the twin experiments were replicated at different times with different library preparation protocols. General study outcomes and caveats: Recombination models systematically underestimated out-of-frame TCR alpha sharing in monozygotic twins but agreed with sharing between unrelated individuals. Excess twin sharing in beta out-of-frame sequences was weaker because fewer shared sequences lowered the signal-to-noise ratio. Fewer insertions were carried by abundant cord blood beta clonotypes, a similar but weaker trend appeared in young adult naive repertoires, and no such trend appeared in memory repertoires. Because the same donors could not be followed over many years, the conclusions relied on cross-sectional statistical analysis. Compared with coincidental sharing between unrelated individuals, out-of-frame TCR alpha sequences shared between twins had an excess of sequences with low generation probability. Invariant T cells such as MAIT and iNKT could partly confound zero-insertion analyses, although diverse VJ usage argued against such confounding for most clonotypes.

CDR3 length: 17 amino acids, cysteine to phenylalanine. CDR3 DNA is the only sequence kept; it has 51 bases, read in frame from the first base. V is trimmed back by 4 bases and J by 5 bases, and the junction contains 15 bases that no gene match accounts for. The germline V gene supplies CDR1 MNHEY and CDR2 SVGAGI. Library preparation employed 5' RACE. TCRdb records Illumina HiSeq 2000 as the sequencer. Template switching added a universal primer binding site, and the final cDNA carried a unique molecular identifier that allowed TCR cDNA molecules to be counted accurately. First-strand cDNA for TCR alpha and beta chains was synthesized from specific primers in the conserved constant-segment region. To control for contamination, each cDNA library was double barcoded with a SMART-Mk sample barcode plus Illumina barcodes. Two successive PCR steps introduced TruSeq adapter sequences along with Illumina sample barcodes. The Illumina HiSeq platform was used with custom primers to sequence TCR alpha and beta cDNA libraries. Per the original workflow: Raw reads were processed with MiGEC to extract unique molecular identifiers, and MiXCR was used to determine CDR3 positions. Recombination models were inferred per individual with the repgenHMM and IGoR tools using an EM algorithm. The analysis of shared clonotypes was done with the tcR package in R, with sharing normalized by the product of cloneset sizes. To study raw recombination without the effects of thymic and clonal selection, out-of-frame nonproductive sequences were analyzed. The public sequencing data were trimmed at Q25 with fastp and processed into clonotypes with MiXCR by TCRdb, which kept only in-frame beta chains. Records with the same CDR3 protein are collapsed into one entry carrying the most frequent genes and DNA. The V and J calls here are based on TCRdb, not the publication. This sample is represented by 400,000 to 500,000 distinct CDR3 sequences; roughly an eighth of them were singletons. The top ten clones comprise more than 0.8% of the sample.

All donors were healthy Caucasians. Three pairs of female monozygotic twins, all aged about 18 to 29 years, were included in the twin cohort. CD4+ and CD8+ T cell populations were isolated with positive isolation kits from Invitrogen. Concerning this clonotype itself: What this receptor recognizes is not known. Base-call qualities are not available, and no considerably larger clone is one nucleotide away.

These same records also appear under a second study, on yellow fever vaccine responses in identical twins. The second source states: The authors reported that the T cell response to vaccination in identical twins appeared partly convergent and partly personalized. The study precisely tracked vaccine-responding T cell clones in identical twins.

What was sequenced was CD4+ T cells sorted from blood. In this chain, TRBV6-5 is recombined with TRBJ2-5; 8 junctional bases match TRBD2. The sequence derives from a woman aged 18 to 35 in good health. The DNA is as follows: TGTGCCAGCAGTTCCCATGTCCGACTAGCGATAGGGGAGACCCAGTACTTC. Its translation reads: CASSSHVRLAIGETQYF.